One sample yielded the 21 T cell receptor beta chains listed below, sequenced in a study of blood T cell repertoires in COVID-19. Libraries were prepared by immunoSEQ multiplex PCR; TCRdb keeps only in-frame clonotypes and omits some of them. The table shows some 190,000 clones, with 88% occurring only once. Material: peripheral blood. These receptors all stem from a woman between 40 and 55 years old who had recovered from COVID-19.

This sequence joins TRBV15 and TRBJ2-7, with 7 positions matching TRBD1. Germline loops: CDR1 LNHNV, CDR2 YYDKDF (reference sequence). Trimming removed 1 base from V and 7 bases from J; junction bases left unmatched: 7. This CDR3 is 14 amino acids long. CDR3 DNA: TGTGCCACCAGCAGAGCAGGGGGAGTTGATGAGCAGTACTTC. Translated: CATSRAGGVDEQYF.

V gene TRBV7-2 combines with J gene TRBJ2-1; TRBD2 agrees at 8 bases. V shed 0 bases, J shed 2 bases, and the junction held 3 bases outside the gene matches. Per germline, CDR1 SGHTA and CDR2 FQGNSA. CDR3 length: 16 residues. CDR3 DNA: TGTGCCAGCAGCTTAGCCCCACTAGCGGCCTACAATGAGCAGTTCTTC. This translates into CASSLAPLAAYNEQFF.

The gene calls are TRBV25-1 and TRBJ2-2; D gene ambiguous. Trimming took 3 bases from V and 8 from J, leaving 7 bases between them. The CDR3 is made up of 12 amino acids. The germline CDR1 and CDR2 sequences are MGHDK and SYGVNS. The CDR3 nucleotides read TGTGCCAGCAGTGACTCTAAAGGGGAGCTGTTTTTT. Encoded protein: CASSDSKGELFF.

The chain links TRBV19 to TRBJ1-2; perhaps TRBD1 as D (6 bases). V was clipped by 3 bases and J by 4 bases, with 18 bases between them. This CDR3 contains 16 residues. Germline loops: CDR1 LNHDA, CDR2 SQIVND (reference sequence). The CDR3 bases are TGTGCCAGTAGTATCGAGGTAGCGGGGGCCCCCTATGGCTACACCTTC. This codes for CASSIEVAGAPYGYTF. Combining the CDR3 with reference TRBV19 and TRBJ1-2 gives the whole variable domain DGGITQSPKYLFRKEGQNVTLSCEQNLNHDAMYWYRQDPGQGLRLIYYSQIVNDFQKGDIAEGYSVSREKKESFPLTVTSAQKNPTAFYLCASSIEVAGAPYGYTFGSGTRLTVV.

V gene TRBV18 combines with J gene TRBJ2-1; tentative D call: TRBD2 (5 bases). V was clipped by 3 bases and J by 6 bases, with 15 bases between them. The CDR3 length is 15 residues. Germline lookup yields CDR1 KGHSH and CDR2 LQKENI. CDR3 nucleotides: TGTGCCAGCTCACCTAGAAGTGGGAGTTTCAATGAGCAGTTCTTC. It is translated as CASSPRSGSFNEQFF.

V and J are TRBV11-2 and TRBJ2-5; 9 bases fit TRBD2. CDR1 and CDR2 (germline): SGHAT, FQNNGV. The ends lost 5 bases at V and 2 bases at J; junction bases unmatched: 9. CDR3 length: 16 residues. CDR3 amino acids: CASSPSGLALQETQYF. The CDR3 nucleotides are TGTGCCAGCAGCCCCTCGGGACTAGCCCTGCAAGAGACCCAGTACTTC.

The genes are TRBV7-3 and TRBJ2-1, with TRBD1 identical over 8 bases. CDR3 length: 13 amino acids. The J segment lost 8 bases and the V segment lost 2 bases, leaving 2 bases of the junction unmatched. In germline, CDR1 is SGHTA, CDR2 FQGTGA. In DNA, the CDR3 is TGTGCCAGCAGCTTACTACAGGGGGATGAGCAGTTCTTC. Translation: CASSLLQGDEQFF.

The chain employs TRBV6-5 and TRBJ1-2, with TRBD1 identical over 8 bases. Unmatched junction bases numbered 9, after V lost 5 bases and J lost 4 bases. The CDR3 totals 15 residues. CDR1 is MNHEY and CDR2 is SVGAGI in the germline V gene. The CDR3: CASSKDRADLYGYTF. The CDR3 region has the DNA TGTGCCAGCAGTAAGGACAGGGCAGATCTCTATGGCTACACCTTC.

The chain has TRBV2 and TRBJ2-1; 13 positions agree with TRBD2. V shed 7 bases, J shed 3 bases, and the junction held 15 bases outside the gene matches. CDR3 length: 19 residues. From germline, CDR1 is SNHLY and CDR2 FYNNEI. The CDR3, as DNA: TGTGCCAGCAAGACCTCGGGACTAGCGGGGCACCAGAACTACAATGAGCAGTTCTTC. Translated, it gives CASKTSGLAGHQNYNEQFF.

This clone was recorded once. The V call is TRBV3-1 (or the pseudogene TRBV3-2), the J call TRBJ2-2; D gene ambiguous. CDR3 length equals 16 residues. Germline CDR1 is LGHDT and CDR2 is YNNKEL (reference sequence). Between the trimmed V and J ends, which lost 2 bases and 2 bases, there was a span of 12 bases. The CDR3 coding sequence is TGTGCCAGCAGCCAAAATACAGCACTCAACACCGGGGAGCTGTTTTTT. Its translation is CASSQNTALNTGELFF.

The chain recombines TRBV28 with TRBJ1-2; 9 bases align to TRBD1. The CDR3 contains 13 residues. J gave up 6 bases and V 6 bases, and 5 bases lay outside the gene matches. The V gene's germline CDR1 is MDHEN and CDR2 SYDVKM. The CDR3 nucleotides are TGTGCCAGCAGAAAGGGGACAGGGAATGGCTACACCTTC. It specifies CASRKGTGNGYTF.

The chain couples TRBV19 to TRBJ1-1, with a weak D call TRBD1 (5 bases). Trimming pared 8 bases from V and 2 bases from J, leaving 15 bases between. The CDR3 consists of 14 residues. Germline V lookup: CDR1 LNHDA, CDR2 SQIVND (reference sequence). Here the CDR3 DNA reads TGTGCCAGTGGTCGTAGGGGCCCCAACACTGAAGCTTTCTTT. Residues: CASGRRGPNTEAFF. The full variable domain, rest sourced from reference TRBV19 and TRBJ1-1, is DGGITQSPKYLFRKEGQNVTLSCEQNLNHDAMYWYRQDPGQGLRLIYYSQIVNDFQKGDIAEGYSVSREKKESFPLTVTSAQKNPTAFYLCASGRRGPNTEAFFGQGTRLTVV.

The chain joins TRBV5-1 to TRBJ2-5; 9 positions match TRBD1. With 5 bases clipped from V and 5 bases from J, the junction kept 10 bases outside the gene matches. Germline CDR1 is SGHRS and CDR2 is YFSETQ. There are 15 residues in the CDR3. In DNA, the CDR3 is TGCGCCAGCAGAGATCCACAGGGGGCGGGGGAGACCCAGTACTTC. This gives the protein CASRDPQGAGETQYF. The full variable domain, rest sourced from reference TRBV5-1 and TRBJ2-5, is KAGVTQTPRYLIKTRGQQVTLSCSPISGHRSVSWYQQTPGQGLQFLFEYFSETQRNKGNFPGRFSGRQFSNSRSEMNVSTLELGDSALYLCASRDPQGAGETQYFGPGTRLLVL.

The sample holds a few counts of this clone. V usage is TRBV5-4 and J usage is TRBJ2-1; D is perhaps TRBD2 (5 bases). Germline V gene lookup returns CDR1 SGHNT and CDR2 YYREEE (reference sequence). This CDR3 spans 14 amino acids. Trimming shortened V by 4 bases and J by 9 bases, and 17 bases separated the two germline ends. This CDR3 reads CASSPEWASSEQFF. CDR3 DNA: TGTGCCAGCAGCCCCGAGTGGGCTAGCAGTGAGCAGTTCTTC.

The genes are TRBV5-1 and TRBJ2-3; possibly TRBD2 for D (6 bases). Germline V lookup: CDR1 SGHRS, CDR2 YFSETQ. V gave up 0 bases and J gave up 2 bases, with 10 bases separating them. The CDR3 covers 15 residues. CDR3 bases: TGCGCCAGCAGCTTGGGTAGCGGCTACACAGATACGCAGTATTTT. It specifies CASSLGSGYTDTQYF.

The V and J genes are TRBV18 and TRBJ2-1; D not certain. Between the trimmed V and J ends, which lost 0 bases and 4 bases, there was a span of 13 bases. CDR3 length equals 16 residues. Per germline, CDR1 KGHSH and CDR2 LQKENI. CDR3 DNA: TGTGCCAGCTCACCACCGGAGCAGTTTGGGTACAATGAGCAGTTCTTC. Amino acid sequence: CASSPPEQFGYNEQFF.

The chain joins TRBV24-1 to TRBJ2-7; maybe TRBD1 (5 bases). V dropped 4 bases and J dropped 4 bases, with 10 bases sitting between them. The CDR3 sequence is 13 residues long. The germline V gene has CDR1 KGHDR and CDR2 SFDVKD. CDR3 loop: CATSDPTGYEQYF. For the CDR3, the DNA is TGTGCCACCAGTGACCCCACAGGATACGAGCAGTACTTC.

The chain recombines TRBV10-3 with TRBJ1-1; TRBD1 is a possible D gene (6 bases). With 10 bases removed from V and 1 base from J, the gap between germline ends came to 10 bases. Germline CDR1 reads ENHRY; CDR2 reads SYGVKD. This CDR3 is 12 amino acids long. The CDR3 sequence is CATQGQNTEAFF. In nucleotides, the CDR3 is TGTGCCACCCAGGGACAGAACACTGAAGCTTTCTTT.

The chain links TRBV11-3 to TRBJ2-1, with TRBD2 matching over 7 bases. The V gene's germline CDR1 is SGHNT and CDR2 YENEEA. The ends lost 3 bases at V and 8 bases at J; junction bases unmatched: 10. This CDR3 is 15 amino acids long. As DNA, the CDR3 is TGTGCCAGCAGCTTGGTTGGGAGGGCCATCGATGAGCAGTTCTTC. Translated: CASSLVGRAIDEQFF.

The chain is built from TRBV19 and TRBJ2-1; D gene uncertain. This CDR3 region has 14 residues. Germline V CDR1 and CDR2: LNHDA, SQIVND (reference sequence). V dropped 1 base and J dropped 0 bases, with 4 bases sitting between them. The CDR3, as DNA: TGTGCCAGTAGTATAGGGAGCTCCTACAATGAGCAGTTCTTC. Translated: CASSIGSSYNEQFF.

The rearrangement joins TRBV18 to TRBJ1-5; no clear D. V was shortened by 4 bases and J by 3 bases, with 10 bases between the two germline ends. CDR3 size: 14 residues. Germline V gives CDR1 KGHSH, CDR2 LQKENI. CDR3 in DNA: TGTGCCAGCTCACTCGACACATTCAATCAGCCCCAGCATTTT. This encodes CASSLDTFNQPQHF.